The 4 T cell receptor beta chains reported below all come from one sample, sequenced in a study of shared clonotypes between healthy human individuals. Only CD45RO-negative cells positively selected for CCR7 counted as naive CD8 cells, so terminally differentiated effector memory CD45RA+ cells were excluded. The table came from immunoSEQ multiplex PCR; TCRdb's copy has only in-frame clones and leaves some out. The repertoire holds approximately 1.9 million clones, 80% to 95% seen once, with about 1.7% in the top ten. Sequencing was done on a sample of naive CD8+ T cells from PBMCs. The receptors here all came from a man aged 18 to 29 in good health. Some clones in this sample may be carry-over from other donors' samples.

This chain connects TRBV28 to TRBJ2-7; D call uncertain. CDR1 is MDHEN, CDR2 SYDVKM, per germline. The ends were cut back, 3 bases at V and 9 bases at J, with 15 bases in the middle. The CDR3 has 13 amino acids. The CDR3 nucleotides read TGTGCCAGCAGTTTGAAGGGTGCCGGGCGGCAGTACTTC. Translating it yields CASSLKGAGRQYF.

This chain connects TRBV25-1 to TRBJ2-2, with D unclear. The CDR3 length is 14 residues. Trimming took off 8 bases at V and 0 bases at J, with 10 bases between the two ends. The germline V gene has CDR1 MGHDK and CDR2 SYGVNS. The CDR3 DNA reads as TGTGCCAGCGCTGTGACCCCGAACACCGGGGAGCTGTTTTTT. Its translation is CASAVTPNTGELFF.

The genes are TRBV5-8 and TRBJ1-2; tentatively, D is TRBD1 (5 bases). The germline gives CDR1 SGHTS, CDR2 YDEGEE. The CDR3 consists of 14 residues. V dropped 2 bases and J dropped 3 bases, with 11 bases sitting between them. CDR3 loop: CASSFWGRDYGYTF. The CDR3 DNA is TGTGCCAGCAGCTTTTGGGGACGGGACTATGGCTACACCTTC.

The chain has TRBV27 and TRBJ2-7; unclear D gene. The CDR3 loop spans 14 amino acids. V was trimmed by 2 bases and J by 2 bases, leaving 10 bases between them. Germline loops: CDR1 MNHEY, CDR2 SMNVEV (reference sequence). The CDR3 DNA is TGTGCCAGCAGTTTAGCCCGCAGTCCCTACGAGCAGTACTTC. The encoded protein is CASSLARSPYEQYF.